These 32 T cell receptor beta chains were sequenced from one sample in a study of graft-versus-host responses after intestinal transplantation. These receptors' antigens are unknown. Sequenced by immunoSEQ multiplex PCR; TCRdb stores in-frame clones only, minus some. This table has about 96,000 clones, about 90% appearing once. Sequencing was performed on unstimulated CD4+ T cells sorted from spleen or lymph node cells, taken before intestinal transplant. These receptors came from a human donor who received an intestinal transplant.

The rearrangement links TRBV10-1 to TRBJ2-3; 9 nucleotides match TRBD1. The ends lost 2 bases at V and 4 bases at J; junction bases unmatched: 4. The germline V gene encodes CDR1 WNHNN and CDR2 SYGVQD (reference sequence). This CDR3 contains 15 residues. The CDR3 region has the DNA TGCGCCAGCAGTGAGGGGACAGGGACCCCAGATACGCAGTATTTT. This sequence encodes CASSEGTGTPDTQYF.

The CDR3 DNA reads TGTGCCAGCAGCCCTGGTCTAAGCTCCTACAATGAGCAGTTCTTC. Translated, it gives CASSPGLSSYNEQFF. The rearrangement uses TRBV11-3 and TRBJ2-1; D is uncertain. Trimming cost V 5 bases and J 0 bases, with 11 bases left between them. CDR3 size: 15 residues. Germline CDR1 and CDR2: SGHNT and YENEEA.

The rearrangement links TRBV5-1 to TRBJ2-2; D might be TRBD2 (6 bases). Trimming took 4 bases from V and 1 from J, leaving 8 bases between them. Germline assignment: CDR1 SGHRS and CDR2 YFSETQ. The CDR3 contains 14 residues. The CDR3 bases are TGCGCCAGCAGCGGGGGGAGGAACACCGGGGAGCTGTTTTTT. Amino acids: CASSGGRNTGELFF. The entire variable domain, with the rest obtained from reference TRBV5-1 and TRBJ2-2, is as follows: KAGVTQTPRYLIKTRGQQVTLSCSPISGHRSVSWYQQTPGQGLQFLFEYFSETQRNKGNFPGRFSGRQFSNSRSEMNVSTLELGDSALYLCASSGGRNTGELFFGEGSRLTVL.

The V gene is TRBV19, the J gene TRBJ1-1; no definite D call. V gave up 0 bases and J gave up 11 bases, with 13 bases separating them. This CDR3 is 13 amino acids long. Germline CDR1 is LNHDA and CDR2 is SQIVND (reference sequence). Here the CDR3 DNA reads TGTGCCAGTAGTATAGAGTCCACTCGCCCGGCTTTCTTT. Encoded protein: CASSIESTRPAFF.

This clone occurred once. Other DNA sequences in this sample translate to the same CDR3. This chain connects TRBV19 to TRBJ1-2; 8 bases map to TRBD1. The CDR3 spans 15 residues. The germline V gene encodes CDR1 LNHDA and CDR2 SQIVND (reference sequence). The ends lost 8 bases at V and 4 bases at J; junction bases unmatched: 12. The CDR3 loop is CASEPGGLYIYGYTF. In DNA form, the CDR3 reads TGTGCCAGTGAGCCAGGGGGCTTATATATCTATGGCTACACCTTC.

The chain uses TRBV7-3 and TRBJ2-5; 7 nucleotides agree with TRBD2. With 7 bases clipped from V and 4 bases from J, the junction kept 9 bases outside the gene matches. Germline assignment: CDR1 SGHTA and CDR2 FQGTGA. The CDR3 extends over 14 amino acids. The CDR3 nucleotides read TGTGCCAGCACCTTGGGCGGGGGAGGAGAGACCCAGTACTTC. Residues: CASTLGGGGETQYF.

This chain links TRBV30 with TRBJ2-3, with TRBD2 matching 8 bases. Germline V gives CDR1 GTSNPN, CDR2 SVGIG (reference sequence). The CDR3 spans 15 residues. J lost 0 bases, V lost 2 bases, and 4 bases had no gene match. CDR3 nucleotides: TGTGCCTGGAGTCGGACTAGCTCTAGCACAGATACGCAGTATTTT. As protein: CAWSRTSSSTDTQYF.

The rearrangement links TRBV5-4 to TRBJ2-5, with a tentative D call TRBD2 (6 bases). Deletions cut 4 bases from V and 2 bases from J, with 12 bases between. This CDR3 is built from 14 residues. CDR1 and CDR2 (germline): SGHNT, YYREEE (reference sequence). The CDR3 sequence: CASSAGTEQETQYF. CDR3 coding DNA: TGTGCCAGCAGCGCGGGGACGGAGCAAGAGACCCAGTACTTC.

The J gene is TRBJ2-1, the V gene TRBV28, with TRBD2 matching 10 bases. Per germline, CDR1 MDHEN and CDR2 SYDVKM. Germline trimming cut 6 bases from V and 5 bases from J; bases unmatched to any gene: 7. CDR3 size: 15 residues. As DNA, the CDR3 is TGTGCCAGCAGCCCTACTAGCGGGGTGAACAATGAGCAGTTCTTC. It yields the protein CASSPTSGVNNEQFF.

The chain joins TRBV4-1 to TRBJ1-4, with D possibly TRBD1 on 5 matching bases. Trimming pared 0 bases from V and 7 bases from J, leaving 12 bases between. CDR3 length equals 15 residues. From germline, CDR1 is MGHRA and CDR2 YSYEKL. The chain's CDR3 is CASSQDWTGGEKLFF. CDR3 nucleotides: TGCGCCAGCAGCCAAGATTGGACGGGGGGTGAAAAACTGTTTTTT.

The chain couples TRBV5-1 to TRBJ2-3, with TRBD1 matching 7 bases. CDR1 SGHRS and CDR2 YFSETQ come from the germline V gene. The J segment lost 0 bases and the V segment lost 4 bases, leaving 8 bases of the junction unmatched. The CDR3 is 16 residues long. CDR3 sequence (DNA): TGCGCCAGCAGCCCTGTCCCGGGACAGAGCACAGATACGCAGTATTTT. Translating it yields CASSPVPGQSTDTQYF.

The chain is built from TRBV5-1 and TRBJ2-7; 8 nucleotides agree with TRBD1. This CDR3 spans 13 amino acids. Germline V lookup: CDR1 SGHRS, CDR2 YFSETQ. V was clipped by 4 bases and J by 9 bases; unmatched bases: 9. CDR3 amino acids: CASSDQTGELQYF. The DNA of the CDR3 is TGCGCCAGCAGCGATCAGACAGGGGAGTTGCAGTACTTC. The full variable domain, its missing parts supplied by reference TRBV5-1 and TRBJ2-7, is KAGVTQTPRYLIKTRGQQVTLSCSPISGHRSVSWYQQTPGQGLQFLFEYFSETQRNKGNFPGRFSGRQFSNSRSEMNVSTLELGDSALYLCASSDQTGELQYFGPGTRLTVT.

V usage is TRBV30 and J usage is TRBJ2-1, with unresolved D. Trimming took 7 bases from V and 4 from J, leaving 17 bases between them. Germline CDR1 is GTSNPN and CDR2 is SVGIG (reference sequence). This CDR3 comprises 14 residues. In DNA, the CDR3 is TGTGCCTCACTACTTTTCTCGCAGTACAATGAGCAGTTCTTC. This gives the protein CASLLFSQYNEQFF.

The rearrangement uses TRBV30 and TRBJ2-5; tentative D call: TRBD2 (5 bases). The V and J ends lost 2 bases and 5 bases respectively, with 9 bases between them. Germline lookup yields CDR1 GTSNPN and CDR2 SVGIG (reference sequence). This CDR3 comprises 12 residues. The DNA for the CDR3 is TGTGCCTGGAGTCGGGAACGGGAGACCCAGTACTTC. Its translation is CAWSRERETQYF.

The V call is TRBV7-8, the J call TRBJ2-1; perhaps TRBD2 as D (7 bases). The germline V and J ends were trimmed by 5 bases and 5 bases, with 16 bases remaining between them. This CDR3 is 15 amino acids long. Germline CDR1 is SGHVS and CDR2 is FQNEAQ. CDR3 in DNA: TGTGCCAGCAGCCCGAACCGGGGGGCGAACAATGAGCAGTTCTTC. Translating it yields CASSPNRGANNEQFF.

In nucleotides, the CDR3 is TGTGCCACCAGCAGGAAGGGGGCTGGGACTGAAGCTTTCTTT. Residues: CATSRKGAGTEAFF. The rearrangement uses TRBV15 and TRBJ1-1; 7 bases are shared with TRBD1. V was pared by 3 bases and J by 5 bases, with 6 bases of the junction left unmatched. The CDR3 loop spans 14 amino acids. The germline V gene encodes CDR1 LNHNV and CDR2 YYDKDF (reference sequence).

This chain uses TRBV27 with TRBJ2-1, with 11 bases fitting TRBD2. V was pared by 8 bases and J by 5 bases, with 14 bases of the junction left unmatched. The CDR3 totals 17 residues. The germline V gene encodes CDR1 MNHEY and CDR2 SMNVEV (reference sequence). CDR3 in amino acids: CASRPSPRLAGHNEQFF. The DNA for the CDR3 is TGTGCCAGCCGCCCCTCCCCCAGACTAGCGGGACACAATGAGCAGTTCTTC.

This chain joins TRBV5-1 and TRBJ2-3; D is uncertain. CDR1 is SGHRS, CDR2 YFSETQ, per germline. V was cut by 2 bases and J by 4 bases, with 5 bases left in between. There are 12 residues in the CDR3. The CDR3 loop reads CASSFFADTQYF. Here the CDR3 DNA reads TGCGCCAGCAGCTTTTTCGCAGATACGCAGTATTTT.

The chain is built from TRBV2 and TRBJ2-3, with 7 bases lining up with TRBD2. CDR3 length: 15 amino acids. V was pared by 6 bases and J by 11 bases, with 17 bases of the junction left unmatched. Germline V gene data show CDR1 as SNHLY and CDR2 as FYNNEI. CDR3 residues: CASRPSGASGDQQYF. CDR3 in DNA: TGTGCCAGCAGACCAAGTGGGGCTAGCGGAGACCAGCAGTATTTT. The variable domain in full, completed from reference TRBV2 and TRBJ2-3, reads EPEVTQTPSHQVTQMGQEVILRCVPISNHLYFYWYRQILGQKVEFLVSFYNNEISEKSEIFDDQFSVERPDGSNFTLKIRSTKLEDSAMYFCASRPSGASGDQQYFGPGTRLTVL.

This clone was seen only once. The V gene is TRBV11-2, the J gene TRBJ2-7; 7 bases match TRBD2. J gave up 6 bases and V 0 bases, and 8 bases lay outside the gene matches. Germline values: CDR1 SGHAT, CDR2 FQNNGV. The CDR3 spans 15 residues. The CDR3 region is CASSLDRGSVSEQYF. The CDR3 DNA follows: TGTGCCAGCAGCTTAGATCGCGGGAGCGTCAGCGAGCAGTACTTC.

The J gene is TRBJ2-7, the V gene TRBV6-5, with D tentatively TRBD1 (6 bases). Germline V gene data show CDR1 as MNHEY and CDR2 as SVGAGI. The CDR3 is made up of 13 amino acids. Trimming cost V 6 bases and J 9 bases, with 18 bases left between them. The CDR3 coding sequence is TGTGCCAGCAGCAACCGGGACACCGGGGTGCAGTACTTC. Translation gives CASSNRDTGVQYF.

The chain combines TRBV18 with TRBJ2-7; 7 bases are shared with TRBD1. Germline V gene sequence: CDR1 KGHSH, CDR2 LQKENI. Trimming removed 2 bases from V and 4 bases from J; junction bases left unmatched: 8. The CDR3 length is 15 residues. The CDR3 DNA sequence: TGTGCCAGCTCACCATCTCCGGGACAGAGATACGAGCAGTACTTC. Translated, it gives CASSPSPGQRYEQYF.

The chain employs TRBV5-5 and TRBJ2-1; a possible D gene is TRBD1 (6 bases). V lost 0 bases to trimming and J lost 5 bases, with 15 bases between them. The germline V gene encodes CDR1 SGHKS and CDR2 YYEKEE (reference sequence). The CDR3 is 16 amino acids. CDR3 sequence reads: CASSLAPTGGNNEQFF. The CDR3 DNA sequence: TGTGCCAGCAGCTTGGCCCCGACAGGAGGCAACAATGAGCAGTTCTTC. The variable domain in full, completed from reference TRBV5-5 and TRBJ2-1, reads DAGVTQSPTHLIKTRGQQVTLRCSPISGHKSVSWYQQVLGQGPQFIFQYYEKEERGRGNFPDRFSARQFPNYSSELNVNALLLGDSALYLCASSLAPTGGNNEQFFGPGTRLTVL.

The chain links TRBV6-5 to TRBJ1-2; D not certain. This CDR3 comprises 14 residues. The germline V gene has CDR1 MNHEY and CDR2 SVGAGI. V was trimmed by 5 bases and J by 7 bases, leaving 17 bases between them. The CDR3 coding sequence is TGTGCCAGCAGTATCGGACCTCCGGGGTTTGGCTACACCTTC. It is translated as CASSIGPPGFGYTF.

The CDR3 nucleotides read TGTGCCAGCAGTTCGGGGGGAGGAGATGGCTACACCTTC. This sequence encodes CASSSGGGDGYTF. This chain connects TRBV28 to TRBJ1-2, with D possibly being TRBD1 (5 bases). The germline V gene encodes CDR1 MDHEN and CDR2 SYDVKM. The CDR3 length is 13 residues. V was cut by 4 bases and J by 6 bases, with 12 bases left in between.

V and J are TRBV6-6 and TRBJ2-5; weak D call: TRBD2 (5 bases). CDR1 and CDR2 (germline): MNHNY, SVGAGI (reference sequence). CDR3 length: 15 residues. V was pared by 5 bases and J by 1 base, with 14 bases between. CDR3 sequence (DNA): TGTGCCAGCAGTGGATCGACTATCCTCCAAGAGACCCAGTACTTC. The encoded protein is CASSGSTILQETQYF.

Only a few counts were recorded for this clone. The chain is built from TRBV4-1 and TRBJ1-3; 8 bases fit TRBD1. Trimming took 4 bases from V and 0 from J; bases not matched to a gene: 2. CDR1 and CDR2 (germline): MGHRA, YSYEKL. This CDR3 has 15 amino acids. The chain's CDR3 is CASSRQGRSGNTIYF. CDR3 bases: TGCGCCAGCAGCCGACAGGGGCGCTCTGGAAACACCATATATTTT.

V is TRBV10-3 and J is TRBJ1-3; 8 bases fit TRBD1. The trim removed 6 bases at V and 2 bases at J, leaving 9 bases unmatched. The CDR3 extends over 16 amino acids. Germline V gives CDR1 ENHRY, CDR2 SYGVKD. The CDR3 reads CAISRTGLGPGNTIYF. The CDR3 bases are TGTGCCATCAGCCGGACAGGGCTGGGACCTGGAAACACCATATATTTT.

The J gene is TRBJ1-2, the V gene TRBV2, with D hard to call. V lost 6 bases and J 4 bases, leaving 9 bases between the germline ends. The CDR3 spans 12 residues. Germline V gene sequence: CDR1 SNHLY, CDR2 FYNNEI. The CDR3, as DNA: TGTGCCAGCAGGGGCCCCCTCTATGGCTACACCTTC. Its translation is CASRGPLYGYTF.

The chain is built from TRBV5-1 and TRBJ1-2, with 8 nucleotides matching TRBD1. J was trimmed by 8 bases and V by 2 bases; bases with no gene match: 2. The CDR3 covers 12 residues. Germline CDR1 reads SGHRS; CDR2 reads YFSETQ. The CDR3 here is CASSLTGGGYTF. DNA for the CDR3: TGCGCCAGCAGCTTAACAGGGGGAGGCTACACCTTC.

This clone was seen only a few times. This chain links TRBV10-3 with TRBJ1-3; possible D gene TRBD1, 6 bases. V was shortened by 2 bases and J by 5 bases, with 13 bases between the two germline ends. Germline V gives CDR1 ENHRY, CDR2 SYGVKD. CDR3 length: 15 amino acids. The CDR3 sequence is CAISEAGALRNTIYF. The CDR3 nucleotides read TGTGCCATCAGTGAGGCGGGGGCTTTGAGAAACACCATATATTTT.

The chain joins TRBV5-4 to TRBJ2-7; 11 bases align to TRBD2. The CDR3 spans 14 residues. Germline V lookup: CDR1 SGHNT, CDR2 YYREEE (reference sequence). V lost 7 bases to trimming and J lost 5 bases; unmatched junction nucleotides: 8. The CDR3: CASGNSGRDHEQYF. The CDR3 nucleotides read TGTGCCAGCGGGAATAGCGGGAGGGATCACGAGCAGTACTTC.